This TCR beta chain is from a study of T cell responses to AZD1222 COVID-19 vaccine. With respect to this clone: The target antigen is unknown.

J gave up 6 bases and V 3 bases, and 5 bases lay outside the gene matches. The CDR3 is made up of 13 amino acids. Per the germline V gene, CDR1 is SQVTM and CDR2 is ANQGSEA. Regarding the study as a whole: The study reported that nearly half of spike-specific TCRs target unmutated variant regions. Breadth and depth of Spike-specific TCRs rose after two AZD1222 doses. Most donors were white British, females outnumbered males, and clonal diversity was possibly underestimated. All repertoire sampling was performed exclusively after the peak T cell response.

Profiled with immunoSEQ multiplex PCR; TCRdb holds only in-frame clones, not every one. The profile shows fewer than 95,000 clones, about 89% of them singletons. The TCR originated in an adult who received the AZD1222 COVID-19 vaccine. The V call is TRBV29-1, the J call TRBJ1-1; 9 bases match TRBD1. The sequenced sample was peripheral blood, obtained 28 days after the second AZD1222 dose. CDR3 sequence: CSVDTGGAPEAFF. The CDR3 DNA sequence: TGCAGCGTTGACACAGGGGGCGCCCCTGAAGCTTTCTTT.